This T cell receptor (beta chain) derives from a study of radiation and T cells in renal cell carcinoma. Time point given: blood 2 weeks post-SBRT. Treatment here: 15 Gy SBRT to primary tumor, nephrectomy 4 weeks later. Study results and limitations: From baseline, blood top tumor clonotypes peaked at 2 weeks post-radiation.

This clone was picked up one time. The antigen is unknown. V dropped 6 bases and J dropped 2; count of bases not matched to a gene: 3. In germline, CDR1 is MNHNY, CDR2 SVGAGI (reference sequence). This CDR3 spans 13 amino acids. Libraries were prepared by immunoSEQ multiplex PCR; TCRdb keeps only in-frame clonotypes and omits some of them. The sample holds just over 150,000 clones, roughly 87% seen once. The sequence derives from a woman between 45 and 65 years old with renal cell carcinoma. The rearrangement joins TRBV6-6 to TRBJ2-5, with 7 bases lining up with TRBD1. The sample consisted of blood, taken from a patient whose treatment included radiotherapy and nephrectomy. CDR3 protein: CASSGTVQETQYF. CDR3 DNA sequence: TGTGCCAGCAGCGGGACAGTACAAGAGACCCAGTACTTC.